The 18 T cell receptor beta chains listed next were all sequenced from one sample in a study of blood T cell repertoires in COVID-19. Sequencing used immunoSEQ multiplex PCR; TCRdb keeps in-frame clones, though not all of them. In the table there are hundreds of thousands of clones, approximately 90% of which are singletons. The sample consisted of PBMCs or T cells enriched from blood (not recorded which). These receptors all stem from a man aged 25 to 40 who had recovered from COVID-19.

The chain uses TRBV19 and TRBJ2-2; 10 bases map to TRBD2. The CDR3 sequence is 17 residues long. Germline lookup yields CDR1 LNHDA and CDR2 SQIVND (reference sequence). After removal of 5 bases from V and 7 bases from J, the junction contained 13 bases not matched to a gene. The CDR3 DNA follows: TGTGCCAGTAGTCTTACTCTAGCGGGAGTTCTCAGCGGGGAGCTGTTTTTT. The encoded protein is CASSLTLAGVLSGELFF.

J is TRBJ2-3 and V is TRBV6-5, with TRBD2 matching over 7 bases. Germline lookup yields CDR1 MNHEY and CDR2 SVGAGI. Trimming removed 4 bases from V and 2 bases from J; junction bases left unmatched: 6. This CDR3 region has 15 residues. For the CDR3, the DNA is TGTGCCAGCAGTTCCCTAGCGGAATACACAGATACGCAGTATTTT. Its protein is CASSSLAEYTDTQYF.

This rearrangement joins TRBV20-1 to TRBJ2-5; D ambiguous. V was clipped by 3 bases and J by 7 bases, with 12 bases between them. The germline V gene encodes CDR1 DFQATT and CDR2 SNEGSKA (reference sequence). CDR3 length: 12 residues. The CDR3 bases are TGCAGTGCTAGTCCGGGTCTGGGGACCCAGTACTTC. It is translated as CSASPGLGTQYF.

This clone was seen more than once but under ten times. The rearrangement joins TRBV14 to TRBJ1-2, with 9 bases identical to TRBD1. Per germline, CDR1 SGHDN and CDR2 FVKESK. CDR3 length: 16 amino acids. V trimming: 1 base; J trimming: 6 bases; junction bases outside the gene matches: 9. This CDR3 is CASSQVWGQGDNGYTF. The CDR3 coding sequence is TGTGCCAGCAGCCAAGTATGGGGACAGGGAGACAATGGCTACACCTTC.

The CDR3 coding sequence is TGTGCCAGCAGCTTAAGCGACTTCCCCCTTGACGAGCAGTACTTC. Residues: CASSLSDFPLDEQYF. The rearrangement links TRBV7-9 to TRBJ2-7, with D unresolved. The germline CDR1 and CDR2 sequences are SEHNR and FQNEAQ (reference sequence). This CDR3 contains 15 residues. The V end lost 2 bases, the J end lost 5 bases, and 16 bases lay between the germline ends.

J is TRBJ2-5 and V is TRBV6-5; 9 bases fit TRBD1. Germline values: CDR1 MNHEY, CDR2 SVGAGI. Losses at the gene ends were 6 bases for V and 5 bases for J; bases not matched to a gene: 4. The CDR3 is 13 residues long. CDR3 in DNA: TGTGCCAGCAGCGGACAGGGGTGGGAGACCCAGTACTTC. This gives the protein CASSGQGWETQYF.

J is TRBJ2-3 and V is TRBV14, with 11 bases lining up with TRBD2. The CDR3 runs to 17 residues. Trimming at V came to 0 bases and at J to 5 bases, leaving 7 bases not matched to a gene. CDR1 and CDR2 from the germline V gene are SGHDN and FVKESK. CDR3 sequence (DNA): TGTGCCAGCAGCCAAGAGCTTAGCGGGAGGGCCAAAGATACGCAGTATTTT. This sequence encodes CASSQELSGRAKDTQYF.

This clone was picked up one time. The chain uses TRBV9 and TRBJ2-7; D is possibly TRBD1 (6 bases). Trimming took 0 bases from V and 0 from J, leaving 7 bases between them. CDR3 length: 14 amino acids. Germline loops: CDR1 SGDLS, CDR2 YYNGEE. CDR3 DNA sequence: TGTGCCAGCAGCGTAGAACAGGGCTCCTACGAGCAGTACTTC. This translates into CASSVEQGSYEQYF.

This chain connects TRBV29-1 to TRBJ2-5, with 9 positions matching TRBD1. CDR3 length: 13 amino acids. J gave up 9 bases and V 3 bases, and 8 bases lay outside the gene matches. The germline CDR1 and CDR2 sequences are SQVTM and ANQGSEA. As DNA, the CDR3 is TGCAGCGTTGAGGGGACAGGGCGTTTGGCCCAGTACTTC. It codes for CSVEGTGRLAQYF.

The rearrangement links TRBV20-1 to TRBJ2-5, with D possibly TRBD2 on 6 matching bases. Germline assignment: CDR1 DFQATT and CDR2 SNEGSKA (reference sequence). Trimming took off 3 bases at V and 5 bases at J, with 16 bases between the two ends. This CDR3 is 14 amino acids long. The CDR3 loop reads CSASSGGIRETQYF. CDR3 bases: TGCAGTGCTAGTAGCGGCGGGATTCGGGAGACCCAGTACTTC.

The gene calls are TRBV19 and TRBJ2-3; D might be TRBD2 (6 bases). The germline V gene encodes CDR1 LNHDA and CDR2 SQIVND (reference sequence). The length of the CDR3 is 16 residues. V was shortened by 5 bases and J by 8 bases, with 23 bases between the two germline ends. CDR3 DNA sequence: TGTGCCAGTAGTCGCCAGGCGGGCGGGGCCCAGGGTACGCAGTATTTT. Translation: CASSRQAGGAQGTQYF.

CDR3 DNA: TGTGCCAGCAGCTCCGGGACAGGGGGAGCAGATACGCAGTATTTT. It encodes CASSSGTGGADTQYF. The chain recombines TRBV5-6 with TRBJ2-3, with 11 bases lining up with TRBD1. Losses at the gene ends were 3 bases for V and 4 bases for J; bases not matched to a gene: 4. Germline CDR1 and CDR2: SGHDT and YYEEEE. This CDR3 region has 15 residues.

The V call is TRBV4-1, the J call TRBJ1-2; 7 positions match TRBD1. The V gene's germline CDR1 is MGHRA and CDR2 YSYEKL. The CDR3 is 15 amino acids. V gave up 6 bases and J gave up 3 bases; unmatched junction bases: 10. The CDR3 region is CASSRTDREDYGYTF. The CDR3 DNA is TGCGCCAGCAGTCGTACCGACAGGGAGGACTATGGCTACACCTTC.

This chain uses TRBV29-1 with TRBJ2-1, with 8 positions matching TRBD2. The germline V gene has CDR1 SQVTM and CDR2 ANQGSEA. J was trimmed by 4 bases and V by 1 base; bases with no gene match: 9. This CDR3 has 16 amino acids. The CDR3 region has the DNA TGCAGCGTTGAAGGGGGGGGCGGGAGGTTATACAATGAGCAGTTCTTC. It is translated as CSVEGGGGRLYNEQFF.

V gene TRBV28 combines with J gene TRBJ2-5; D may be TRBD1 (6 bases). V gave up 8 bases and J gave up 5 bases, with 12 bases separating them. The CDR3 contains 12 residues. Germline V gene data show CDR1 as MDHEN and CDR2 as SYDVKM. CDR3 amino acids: CASGQLVETQYF. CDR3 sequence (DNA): TGTGCCAGCGGACAGCTTGTCGAGACCCAGTACTTC.

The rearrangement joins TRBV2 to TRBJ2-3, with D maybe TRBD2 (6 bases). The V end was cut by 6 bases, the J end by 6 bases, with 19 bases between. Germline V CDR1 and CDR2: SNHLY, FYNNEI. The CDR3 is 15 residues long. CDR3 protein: CASRKDGAGWDTQYF. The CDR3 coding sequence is TGTGCCAGCAGGAAAGACGGGGCGGGGTGGGATACGCAGTATTTT.

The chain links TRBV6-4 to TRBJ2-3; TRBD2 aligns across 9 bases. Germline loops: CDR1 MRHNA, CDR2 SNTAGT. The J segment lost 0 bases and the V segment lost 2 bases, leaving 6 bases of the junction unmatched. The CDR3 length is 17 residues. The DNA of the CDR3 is TGTGCCAGCAGTGACGAAGGTAGCGGGGGTAGCACAGATACGCAGTATTTT. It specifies CASSDEGSGGSTDTQYF.

The CDR3 nucleotides read TGTGCCAGTAGAGAACTAGCGGGACAGTACAATGAGCAGTTCTTC. This sequence encodes CASRELAGQYNEQFF. This chain connects TRBV19 to TRBJ2-1; 10 bases are a match to TRBD2. V trimming: 6 bases; J trimming: 4 bases; junction bases outside the gene matches: 6. Per the germline V gene, CDR1 is LNHDA and CDR2 is SQIVND (reference sequence). There are 15 residues in the CDR3.